This T cell receptor (beta chain) was sequenced during a study of cytomegalovirus exposure and HLA in healthy donors. The study ran its PCR with 60 Vbeta and 13 Jbeta primers. Assay used: immunoSEQ multiplex PCR; TCRdb lists only in-frame clones, some missing. The sample yields roughly 130,000 clones, about 85% seen once. As regards this clone: No antigen is known for it.

V dropped 3 bases and J dropped 1; count of bases not matched to a gene: 5. CDR3 length: 16 residues. In germline, CDR1 is LGHNT, CDR2 FRNRAP. Study results and caveats: The later analysis indicated that the majority of CMV-associated TCR beta chains appeared HLA-restricted. Rarity characterized most TCR sequences, yet some public TCRs appeared in many donors.

This sequence originates from a boy between 5 and 17 years old in good health and CMV-seronegative. The V call is TRBV12-5, the J call TRBJ2-3; 9 bases map to TRBD1. Sample: PBMCs. In DNA form, the CDR3 reads TGTGCTAGTGGTTTCGGGACAGGGTCGGGCACAGATACGCAGTATTTT. This translates into CASGFGTGSGTDTQYF.